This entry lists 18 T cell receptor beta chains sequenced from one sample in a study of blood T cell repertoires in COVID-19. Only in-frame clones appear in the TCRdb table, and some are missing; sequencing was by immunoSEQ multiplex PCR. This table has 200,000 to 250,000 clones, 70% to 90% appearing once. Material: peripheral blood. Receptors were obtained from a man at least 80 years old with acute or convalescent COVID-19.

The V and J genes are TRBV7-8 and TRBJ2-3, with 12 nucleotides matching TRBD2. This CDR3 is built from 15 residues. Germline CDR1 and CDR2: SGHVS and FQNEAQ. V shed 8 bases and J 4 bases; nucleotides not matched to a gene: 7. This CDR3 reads CASGLAGLKADTQYF. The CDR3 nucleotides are TGTGCCAGCGGACTAGCGGGGTTAAAGGCAGATACGCAGTATTTT. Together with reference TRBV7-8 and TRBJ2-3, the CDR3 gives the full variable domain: GAGVSQSPRYKVAKRGQDVALRCDPISGHVSLFWYQQALGQGPEFLTYFQNEAQLDKSGLPSDRFFAERPEGSVSTLKIQRTQQEDSAVYLCASGLAGLKADTQYFGPGTRLTVL.

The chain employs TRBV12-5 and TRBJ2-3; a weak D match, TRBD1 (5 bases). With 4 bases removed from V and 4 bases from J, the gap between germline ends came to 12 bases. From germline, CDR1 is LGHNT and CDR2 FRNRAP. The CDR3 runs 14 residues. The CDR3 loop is CASGYQGGADTQYF. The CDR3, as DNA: TGTGCTAGTGGTTATCAGGGTGGTGCAGATACGCAGTATTTT.

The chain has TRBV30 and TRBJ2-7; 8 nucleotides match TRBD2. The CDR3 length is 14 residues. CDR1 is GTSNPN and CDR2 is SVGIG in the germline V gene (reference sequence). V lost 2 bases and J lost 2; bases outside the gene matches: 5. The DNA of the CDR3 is TGTGCCTGGAGTAGCGAGCGGGGGACCTACGAGCAGTACTTC. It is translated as CAWSSERGTYEQYF.

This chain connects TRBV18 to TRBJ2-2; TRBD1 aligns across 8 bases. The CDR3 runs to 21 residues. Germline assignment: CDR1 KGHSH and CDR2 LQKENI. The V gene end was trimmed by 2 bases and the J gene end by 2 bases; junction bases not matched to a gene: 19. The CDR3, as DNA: TGTGCCAGCTCACCAGAGGAGTGGACAGGGCCATTCGGGACAAACACCGGGGAGCTGTTTTTT. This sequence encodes CASSPEEWTGPFGTNTGELFF.

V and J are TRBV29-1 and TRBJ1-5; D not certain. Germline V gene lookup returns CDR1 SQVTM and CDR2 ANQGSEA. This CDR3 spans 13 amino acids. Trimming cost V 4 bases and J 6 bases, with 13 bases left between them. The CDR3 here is CSVAEGIGQPQHF. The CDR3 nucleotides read TGCAGCGTTGCGGAGGGAATCGGTCAGCCCCAGCATTTT.

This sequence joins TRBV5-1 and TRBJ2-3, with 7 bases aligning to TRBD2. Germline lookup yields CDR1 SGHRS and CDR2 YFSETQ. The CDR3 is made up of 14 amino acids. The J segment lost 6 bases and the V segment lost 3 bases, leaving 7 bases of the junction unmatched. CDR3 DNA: TGCGCCAGCAGCTGGGGGGGGACCGAGGATACGCAGTATTTT. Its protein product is CASSWGGTEDTQYF.

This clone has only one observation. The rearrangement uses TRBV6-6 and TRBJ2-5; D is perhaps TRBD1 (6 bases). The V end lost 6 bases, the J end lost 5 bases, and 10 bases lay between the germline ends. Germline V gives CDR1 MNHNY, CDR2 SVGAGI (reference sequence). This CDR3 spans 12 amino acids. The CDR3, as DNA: TGTGCCAGCAGCCAGGGGTGGGAGACCCAGTACTTC. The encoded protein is CASSQGWETQYF.

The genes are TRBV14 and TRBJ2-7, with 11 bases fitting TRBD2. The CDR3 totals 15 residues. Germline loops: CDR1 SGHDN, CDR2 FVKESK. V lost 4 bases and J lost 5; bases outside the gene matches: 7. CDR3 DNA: TGTGCCAGCAGCCCTATAGCGGGAGGGTTCAACGAGCAGTACTTC. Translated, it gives CASSPIAGGFNEQYF.

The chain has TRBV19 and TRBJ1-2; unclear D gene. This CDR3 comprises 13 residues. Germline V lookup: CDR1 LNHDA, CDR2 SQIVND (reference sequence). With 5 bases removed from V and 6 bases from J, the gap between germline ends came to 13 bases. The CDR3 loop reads CASSVLHRDGYTF. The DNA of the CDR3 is TGTGCCAGTAGTGTTTTACACCGGGATGGCTACACCTTC.

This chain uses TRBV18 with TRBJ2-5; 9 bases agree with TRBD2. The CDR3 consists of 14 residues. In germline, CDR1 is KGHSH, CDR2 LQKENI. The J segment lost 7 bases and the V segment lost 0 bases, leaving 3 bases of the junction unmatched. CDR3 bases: TGTGCCAGCTCACCACCGGGACTAGCAGGGACCCAGTACTTC. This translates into CASSPPGLAGTQYF.

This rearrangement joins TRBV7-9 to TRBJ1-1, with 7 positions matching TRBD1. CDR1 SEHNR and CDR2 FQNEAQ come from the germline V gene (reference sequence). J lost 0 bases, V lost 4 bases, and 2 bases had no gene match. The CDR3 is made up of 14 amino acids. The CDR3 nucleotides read TGTGCCAGCAGCTCGGGACAGATGAACACTGAAGCTTTCTTT. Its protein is CASSSGQMNTEAFF.

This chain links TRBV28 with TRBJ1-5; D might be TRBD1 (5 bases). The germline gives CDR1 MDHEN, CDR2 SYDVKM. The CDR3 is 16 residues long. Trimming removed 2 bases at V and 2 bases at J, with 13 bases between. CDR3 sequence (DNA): TGTGCCAGCAGTTTAAAAGGGGCGAGAGGCAATCAGCCCCAGCATTTT. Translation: CASSLKGARGNQPQHF.

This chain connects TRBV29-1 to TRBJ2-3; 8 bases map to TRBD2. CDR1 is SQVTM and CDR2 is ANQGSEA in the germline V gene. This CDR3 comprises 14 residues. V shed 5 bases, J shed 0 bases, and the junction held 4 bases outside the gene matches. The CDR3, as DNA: TGCAGCGTTCCTCCGGGAGGGAGCACAGATACGCAGTATTTT. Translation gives CSVPPGGSTDTQYF.

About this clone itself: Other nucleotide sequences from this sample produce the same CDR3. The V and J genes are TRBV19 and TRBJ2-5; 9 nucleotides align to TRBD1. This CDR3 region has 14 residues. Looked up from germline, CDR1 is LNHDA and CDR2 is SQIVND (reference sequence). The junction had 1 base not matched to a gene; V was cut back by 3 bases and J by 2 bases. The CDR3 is CASSIGTGQETQYF. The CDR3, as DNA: TGTGCCAGTAGTATTGGGACAGGGCAAGAGACCCAGTACTTC.

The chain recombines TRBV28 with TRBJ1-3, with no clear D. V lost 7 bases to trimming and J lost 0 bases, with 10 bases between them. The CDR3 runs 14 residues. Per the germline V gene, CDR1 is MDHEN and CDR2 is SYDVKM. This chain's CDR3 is CASIAIHSGNTIYF. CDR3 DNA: TGTGCCAGCATTGCGATCCACTCTGGAAACACCATATATTTT.

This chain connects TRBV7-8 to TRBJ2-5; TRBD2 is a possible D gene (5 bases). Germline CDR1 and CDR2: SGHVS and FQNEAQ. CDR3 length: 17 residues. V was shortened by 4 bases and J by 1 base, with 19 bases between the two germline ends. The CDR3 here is CASSSRHGTRGQETQYF. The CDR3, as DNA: TGTGCCAGCAGCTCGCGACACGGAACCCGGGGCCAAGAGACCCAGTACTTC.

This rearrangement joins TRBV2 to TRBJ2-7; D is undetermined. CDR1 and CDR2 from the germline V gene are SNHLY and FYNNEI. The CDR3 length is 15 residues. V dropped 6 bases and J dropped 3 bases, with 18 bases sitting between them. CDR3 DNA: TGTGCCAGCAGAGCTGGAGCACCTCTCAACTACGAGCAGTACTTC. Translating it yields CASRAGAPLNYEQYF.

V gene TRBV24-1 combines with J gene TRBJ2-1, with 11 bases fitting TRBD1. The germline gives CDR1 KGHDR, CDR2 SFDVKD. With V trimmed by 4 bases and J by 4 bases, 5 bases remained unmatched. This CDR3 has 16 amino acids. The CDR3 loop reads CATSDLGQGGYNEQFF. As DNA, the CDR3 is TGTGCCACCAGTGACTTGGGACAGGGGGGATACAATGAGCAGTTCTTC.